Listed here are 2 T cell receptor beta chains from one sample, sequenced in a study of T cell responses to AZD1222 COVID-19 vaccine. Sequencing was performed with immunoSEQ multiplex PCR; in TCRdb, only in-frame clones are kept and a portion is missing. The top ten hold roughly 5.6% of the sample, which has around 160,000 clones, more than 75% seen once. The sample here was peripheral blood, taken on day 0 of AZD1222 vaccination. The receptors were gathered from an adult in good health.

The chain has TRBV7-3 and TRBJ2-1; D uncertain. Germline V gene lookup returns CDR1 SGHTA and CDR2 FQGTGA. Trimming left V 5 bases short and J 4 bases short, with 15 bases between. The length of the CDR3 is 15 residues. The CDR3: CASSPALGSYNEQFF. The CDR3 DNA reads TGTGCCAGCAGCCCCGCGCTAGGGTCTTACAATGAGCAGTTCTTC.

V is TRBV6-2 or TRBV6-3 and J is TRBJ1-2; D is unclear. The CDR3 contains 14 residues. V was shortened by 0 bases and J by 4 bases, with 9 bases between the two germline ends. Per germline, CDR1 MNHEY and CDR2 SVGEGT. This chain's CDR3 is CASSYSNMGYGYTF. The CDR3 nucleotides are TGTGCCAGCAGTTACTCGAATATGGGCTATGGCTACACCTTC.